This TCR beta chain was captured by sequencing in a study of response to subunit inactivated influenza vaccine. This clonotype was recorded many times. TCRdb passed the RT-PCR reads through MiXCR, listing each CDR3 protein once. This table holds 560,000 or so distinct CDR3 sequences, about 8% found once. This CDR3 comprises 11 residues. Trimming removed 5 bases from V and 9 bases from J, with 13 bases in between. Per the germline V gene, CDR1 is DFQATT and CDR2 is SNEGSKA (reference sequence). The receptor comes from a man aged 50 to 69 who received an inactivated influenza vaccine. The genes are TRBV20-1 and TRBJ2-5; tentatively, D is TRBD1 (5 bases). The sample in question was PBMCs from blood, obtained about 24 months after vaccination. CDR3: CSAAPEGAQYF. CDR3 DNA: TGCAGTGCTGCCCCTGAAGGGGCCCAGTACTTC.